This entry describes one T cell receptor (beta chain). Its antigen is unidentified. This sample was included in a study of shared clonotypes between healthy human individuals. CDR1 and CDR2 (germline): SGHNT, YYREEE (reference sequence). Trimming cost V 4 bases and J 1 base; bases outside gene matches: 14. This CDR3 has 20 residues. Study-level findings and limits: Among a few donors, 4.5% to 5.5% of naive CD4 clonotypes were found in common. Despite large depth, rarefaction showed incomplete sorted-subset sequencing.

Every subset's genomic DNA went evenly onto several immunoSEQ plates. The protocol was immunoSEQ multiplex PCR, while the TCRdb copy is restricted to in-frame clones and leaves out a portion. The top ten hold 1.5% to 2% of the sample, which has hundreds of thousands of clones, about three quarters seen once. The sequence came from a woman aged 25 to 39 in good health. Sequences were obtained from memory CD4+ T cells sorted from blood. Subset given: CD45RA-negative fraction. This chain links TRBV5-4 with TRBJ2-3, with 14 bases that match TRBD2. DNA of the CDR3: TGTGCCAGCAGCAAAGGACTAGCGGGAGGTACTCGATTGGGCACAGATACGCAGTATTTT. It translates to CASSKGLAGGTRLGTDTQYF.